The rows below give T cell receptor beta chains drawn from one sample of a study of regulatory dendritic cells for organ transplantation. Data came from immunoSEQ multiplex PCR; TCRdb stores just in-frame clones and leaves some out. The table has about 20,000 clones, about 80% seen once; the top ten hold around 0.99%. Specimen: memory CD4+ T cells from blood. The source of these receptors is a human donor in good health. CDR3s include the opening cysteine and the closing phenylalanine or tryptophan. A D gene is named only where the DNA matches it firmly. Size tells how often a clone was seen (once, few, many) or the class of an expanded clone, and some rows leave it out.

>TRBV6-5|12|.|few|TRBJ2-7
TGTGCCAGCAGCAGGAACTCCTACGAGCAGTACTTC
CASSRNSYEQYF
>TRBV19|18|.|.|TRBJ2-7
TGTGCCAGTAGTAGGGTTACACCGGGATCCACTTACTCCTACGAGCAGTACTTC
CASSRVTPGSTYSYEQYF
>TRBV7-9|14|.|few|TRBJ2-7
TGTGCCAGCAGGGGGACGGGGGTCTCCTACGAGCAGTACTTC
CASRGTGVSYEQYF
>TRBV18|13|TRBD1|.|TRBJ2-5
TGTGCCAGCTCACAAGACAGGGGAGAGACCCAGTACTTC
CASSQDRGETQYF
>TRBV5-6|14|.|once|TRBJ1-3
TGTGCCAGCAGCTTTTTCAGCTCTGGAAACACCATATATTTT
CASSFFSSGNTIYF
>TRBV7-2|12|.|.|TRBJ2-3
TGTGCCAGCAGCTTTTACGGGGATACGCAGTATTTT
CASSFYGDTQYF
>TRBV2|14|.|once|TRBJ2-5
TGTGCCAGCAGTAGGCAGGGGCTCCAAGAGACCCAGTACTTC
CASSRQGLQETQYF
>TRBV6-1|13|TRBD1|.|TRBJ2-3
TGTGCCAGCAGACGGACAGGGAAAGATACGCAGTATTTT
CASRRTGKDTQYF
>TRBV5-8|16|TRBD2|.|TRBJ2-5
TGTGCCAGCAGCCCGGGACTAGCGAATTGGCAAGAGACCCAGTACTTC
CASSPGLANWQETQYF
>TRBV2|13|.|.|TRBJ2-7
TGTGCCAGCAGTGTAGGACAGATCTACGAGCAGTACTTC
CASSVGQIYEQYF
>TRBV29-1|11|.|.|TRBJ2-7
TGCAGCGTTGAAGTGTCGGTTGTGCAGTACTTC
CSVEVSVVQYF
>TRBV6-8|16|TRBD1|.|TRBJ1-3
TGTGCCAGCAGTTACTATGACAGGGACTCTGGAAACACCATATATTTT
CASSYYDRDSGNTIYF
>TRBV10-3|17|TRBD1|.|TRBJ2-7
TGTGCCATCAGTGAGGTCTCTGCCGGGACAGGGATCTACGAGCAGTACTTC
CAISEVSAGTGIYEQYF
>TRBV7-2|15|TRBD2|.|TRBJ2-3
TGTGCCAGCTCCCTACGGGGGGGCTGGACAGATACGCAGTATTTT
CASSLRGGWTDTQYF
>TRBV7-2|15|TRBD2|.|TRBJ2-3
TGTGCCAGCAGCTTTCAGCGGGGGGCAGGAGATACGCAGTATTTT
CASSFQRGAGDTQYF
>TRBV7-9|16|.|few|TRBJ1-3
TGTGCCAGCACCCTTAGTCTTACAGGGCTGTCGGACACCATATATTTT
CASTLSLTGLSDTIYF
>TRBV29-1|14|TRBD2|.|TRBJ2-3
TGCAGCGTTGACAGGGCGGGGGGGCGGAATACGCAGTATTTT
CSVDRAGGRNTQYF
>TRBV19|15|.|.|TRBJ1-5
TGTGCCAGTAGTATAGAACAGGGCCGGAATCAGCCCCAGCATTTT
CASSIEQGRNQPQHF
>TRBV25-1|12|.|few|TRBJ1-2
TGTGCCAGCAGTGAATTGGGCAGGGGCTACACCTTC
CASSELGRGYTF
>TRBV12-5|17|TRBD1|.|TRBJ1-5
TGTGCTAGTGGTTTTTTTGGGGGGACAGGGGGGGATCAGCCCCAGCATTTT
CASGFFGGTGGDQPQHF
>TRBV5-1|16|.|few|TRBJ1-6
TGCGCCAGCAGCTTGGACCCTAACCCTGAAGATTCACCCCTCCACTTT
CASSLDPNPEDSPLHF
>TRBV5-4|14|TRBD1|.|TRBJ2-5
TGTGCCAGCAGCCCGGGACAGGCCCAAGAGACCCAGTACTTC
CASSPGQAQETQYF
>TRBV14|14|.|.|TRBJ1-2
TGTGCCAGCAGCCCAAGGGAGGGGAATTATGGCTACACCTTC
CASSPREGNYGYTF
>TRBV7-2|12|TRBD1|few|TRBJ2-1
TGTGCCAGCAGACAGGGGGTGGGTGAGCAGTTCTTC
CASRQGVGEQFF
>TRBV2|17|.|.|TRBJ1-5
TGTGCCAGCAGAGAGACTCCCCAATTTAATAGCAATCAGCCCCAGCATTTT
CASRETPQFNSNQPQHF
>TRBV4-1|16|.|.|TRBJ2-3
TGCGCCAGCAGCCAATGGGGCAGGTTCGGCACAGATACGCAGTATTTT
CASSQWGRFGTDTQYF
>TRBV5-1|14|.|.|TRBJ2-1
TGCGCCAGCAGCTTTTACCGACAGGTCAATGAGCAGTTCTTC
CASSFYRQVNEQFF
>TRBV5-6|13|.|.|TRBJ1-4
TGTGCCAGCAGCTCCCTGCGGGAGGAAAAACTGTTTTTT
CASSSLREEKLFF
>TRBV5-1|16|TRBD1|few|TRBJ1-1
TGCGCCAGCAGCTTCGGGACAGGGGGGCCGGCCACTGAAGCTTTCTTT
CASSFGTGGPATEAFF
>TRBV4-1|14|TRBD1|.|TRBJ1-2
TGCGCCAGCAGCCAAGAGACAGGGCGTTATGGCTACACCTTC
CASSQETGRYGYTF
>TRBV4-1|13|.|.|TRBJ1-2
TGCGCCAGCAGCACCGGGACCGGGGGGAGCTACACCTTC
CASSTGTGGSYTF
>TRBV5-6|15|TRBD2|.|TRBJ2-4
TGTGCCAGCAGCTTGGAAGCCCGGGGGGGCGGCATTCAGTACTTC
CASSLEARGGGIQYF
>TRBV4-2|18|.|.|TRBJ1-3
TGTGCCAGCAGCCAAGGCAGGGTGGACGGGGGGCCTGGAAACACCATATATTTT
CASSQGRVDGGPGNTIYF
>TRBV6-1|13|.|.|TRBJ1-1
TGTGCCAGCAGTGTGGTACAGAACACTGAAGCTTTCTTT
CASSVVQNTEAFF
>TRBV14|13|.|few|TRBJ2-7
TGTGCCAGCAGCCAAGTCAGGGTAAGCGAGCAGTACTTC
CASSQVRVSEQYF
>TRBV5-5|15|.|.|TRBJ1-5
TGTGCCAGCAGATTCGACAGCCTTAGCAATCAGCCCCAGCATTTT
CASRFDSLSNQPQHF
>TRBV6-1|12|.|.|TRBJ1-3
TGTGCCAGCAGAATAGCTGGAAACACCATATATTTT
CASRIAGNTIYF
>TRBV2|14|.|.|TRBJ1-1
TGTGCCAGCAAGATACAGGGAGCGAACACTGAAGCTTTCTTT
CASKIQGANTEAFF
>TRBV10-3|14|TRBD1|.|TRBJ2-5
TGTGCCATCAGTGAGTCGGGGACAGCAGAGACCCAGTACTTC
CAISESGTAETQYF
>TRBV18|18|TRBD1|.|TRBJ1-4
TGTGCCAGCTCACCACCGGGACAGGGCCCCTGGGGGGGTGAAAAACTGTTTTTT
CASSPPGQGPWGGEKLFF
>TRBV4-1|14|.|.|TRBJ2-7
TGCGCCAGCAGCCGCGACAGCTTCTCCTACGAGCAGTACTTC
CASSRDSFSYEQYF
>TRBV5-4|11|.|.|TRBJ2-5
TGTGCCAGCAGCTTTAGCGAGACCCAGTACTTC
CASSFSETQYF
>TRBV9|15|.|.|TRBJ1-4
TGTGCCAGCAGCTCAGACCTTAGGGGGGGTGAAAAACTGTTTTTT
CASSSDLRGGEKLFF
>TRBV9|16|TRBD1|.|TRBJ1-5
TGTGCCAGCAGCGCCGGACAGGGGGGGAGCAATCAGCCCCAGCATTTT
CASSAGQGGSNQPQHF
>TRBV10-3|17|TRBD1|.|TRBJ2-7
TGTGCCATCAGTGAGGTCTCTGCCGGGACAGGGATCTACGAGCAGTACTTC
CAISEVSAGTGIYEQYF
>TRBV29-1|13|TRBD1|.|TRBJ2-7
TGCAGCGTTGCCGGGACAGGGGGGTACGAGCAGTACTTC
CSVAGTGGYEQYF
>TRBV5-5|15|TRBD1|.|TRBJ2-7
TGTGCCAGCAGCTTTACAGGGGGAGGAGGGGTCGAGCAGTACTTC
CASSFTGGGGVEQYF
>TRBV15|17|TRBD2|.|TRBJ2-3
TGTGCCACCAGCAGTGCCCTAGCGGGGGGCACCACAGATACGCAGTATTTT
CATSSALAGGTTDTQYF
>TRBV7-2|15|.|.|TRBJ2-3
TGTGCCAGCAGCTTAGCCCAGCGAAGGGGGGATACGCAGTATTTT
CASSLAQRRGDTQYF
>TRBV6-5|16|TRBD1|.|TRBJ2-2
TGTGCCAGCAGTTCACCCCGGGACAGAAACACCGGGGAGCTGTTTTTT
CASSSPRDRNTGELFF
>TRBV5-5|14|TRBD2|.|TRBJ2-5
TGTGCCAGCAGCGCCGATACTAGCGCCGAGACCCAGTACTTC
CASSADTSAETQYF
>TRBV11-1|14|TRBD1|.|TRBJ1-2
TGTGCCAGCAGCTCCTACAGGGGGCCAGGGGGCTACACCTTC
CASSSYRGPGGYTF